This record concerns one T cell receptor beta chain sequence. This specimen belongs to a study of OX40 agonist ivuxolimab in advanced cancers. Assay: immunoSEQ multiplex PCR; the TCRdb copy retains only in-frame clones and omits some. The profile shows 65,000 to 80,000 clones, roughly 89% of them singletons. Per the germline V gene, CDR1 is ENHRY and CDR2 is SYGVKD. CDR3 length: 12 residues. Trimming cost V 10 bases and J 7 bases, with 14 bases left between them. This chain uses TRBV10-3 with TRBJ1-5; TRBD1 might be the D (5 bases). The sample was CD4+ or CD8+ T cells sorted from blood, taken in a trial of the OX40 agonist ivuxolimab. The TCR sequence derives from an adult with an advanced solid tumor such as melanoma, head and neck, liver or kidney cancer. The CDR3 DNA is TGTGCCACGACTCAGGGTGACCAGCCCCAGCATTTT. It is translated as CATTQGDQPQHF.